The present entry profiles one TCR beta chain with its context. This record belongs to a study of shared clonotypes between healthy human individuals. TCRdb keeps only in-frame clones here, not all; method: immunoSEQ multiplex PCR. Counted here are some 690,000 clones, roughly 88% occurring once; the ten biggest clones make up less than 40%. The sequence came from a man younger than 35 in good health. Some clones in this sample may be carry-over from other donors' samples. Specimen: memory CD8+ T cells from PBMCs. Subset indicated: CD45RO+ cells pooled with CCR7-negative TemRA cells.

CDR3 in DNA: TGTGCCAGCAGCCCCAGACAGGGTCCCTACGAGCAGTACTTC. Translating it yields CASSPRQGPYEQYF. The V and J genes are TRBV4-2 and TRBJ2-7; 7 nucleotides line up with TRBD1. The V segment lost 4 bases and the J segment 2 bases; nucleotides outside the gene matches: 5. Per the germline V gene, CDR1 is LGHNA and CDR2 is YNFKEQ. The CDR3 extends over 14 amino acids.